These 24 T cell receptor beta chains share one sample of origin, sequenced in a study of shared clonotypes between healthy human individuals (dated by TCRdb to about 2020). Libraries were built with the immunoSEQ multiplex PCR assay. What TCRdb holds here is the immuneACCESS table cut down to in-frame rearrangements. Part of the clones is not present; checked against another copy, under half of the missing clones reflect an unresolved V gene, and the others are unexplained. In this sample the table shows about 2,100,000 clones, 85% to 95% of which occur a single time. Roughly 1.8% of the sample lies in the top ten. CD8 naive samples were obtained by positive selection for CCR7 among CD45RO-negative cells, yielding a CD45RA+CCR7+ population from which TemRA cells were excluded. Sequencing used naive CD8+ T cells from PBMCs. The cell subset or site label for this specimen denotes: CD45RA+CCR7+. These receptors were obtained from a man younger than 35 in good health. Some clones in this sample may be carry-over from other donors' samples.

The gene calls are TRBV27 and TRBJ2-7; 10 bases line up with TRBD2. V lost 7 bases to trimming and J lost 3 bases; unmatched junction nucleotides: 9. The CDR3 totals 15 residues. Germline assignment: CDR1 MNHEY and CDR2 SMNVEV (reference sequence). The CDR3 DNA reads as TGTGCCAGCACTATTATAGCGGGAGGTTTCTACGAGCAGTACTTC. Amino acid sequence: CASTIIAGGFYEQYF.

The chain carries TRBV27 and TRBJ1-2; no firm D call. Germline-derived CDR1 and CDR2 are MNHEY and SMNVEV (reference sequence). Trimming left V 6 bases short and J 0 bases short, with 11 bases between. This CDR3 has 14 amino acids. CDR3 residues: CASSPFQANYGYTF. The CDR3 DNA reads as TGTGCCAGCAGCCCCTTCCAGGCTAACTATGGCTACACCTTC.

CDR3 sequence: CASSYQDEQYF. As DNA, the CDR3 is TGTGCCAGCAGCTATCAGGACGAGCAGTACTTC. The chain has TRBV5-4 and TRBJ2-7; no clear D gene. Deletions cut 3 bases from V and 5 bases from J, with 6 bases between. The CDR3 runs to 11 residues. Per the germline V gene, CDR1 is SGHNT and CDR2 is YYREEE (reference sequence).

DNA of the CDR3: TGTGCCACTTACCATGGACAGGGCACAGATACGCAGTATTTT. Translated, it gives CATYHGQGTDTQYF. The chain links TRBV2 to TRBJ2-3, with TRBD1 identical over 7 bases. Germline-derived CDR1 and CDR2 are SNHLY and FYNNEI. With 10 bases clipped from V and 1 base from J, the junction kept 8 bases outside the gene matches. This CDR3 region has 14 residues.

This clone was seen a single time. This rearrangement joins TRBV28 to TRBJ2-1; tentatively, D is TRBD1 (5 bases). The CDR3 totals 15 residues. CDR1 MDHEN and CDR2 SYDVKM come from the germline V gene. The V end was cut by 8 bases, the J end by 3 bases, with 17 bases between. CDR3 nucleotide sequence: TGTGCCAGCGCCGGCCCAGGGAACTTCTACAATGAGCAGTTCTTC. Protein product: CASAGPGNFYNEQFF.

The gene calls are TRBV2 and TRBJ2-1; D ambiguous. Trimming took off 10 bases at V and 6 bases at J, with 13 bases between the two ends. In germline, CDR1 is SNHLY, CDR2 FYNNEI. This CDR3 spans 12 amino acids. CDR3: CATLGTTNEQFF. The CDR3 coding sequence is TGTGCCACCCTGGGCACTACCAATGAGCAGTTCTTC.

This clone was counted a single time. The J gene is TRBJ2-7, the V gene TRBV5-5; TRBD2 might be the D (6 bases). The V gene's germline CDR1 is SGHKS and CDR2 YYEKEE (reference sequence). The CDR3 sequence is 17 residues long. V lost 1 base and J 2 bases, leaving 19 bases between the germline ends. This CDR3 is CASSLWRGNRPPYEQYF. In DNA, the CDR3 is TGTGCCAGCAGCTTGTGGAGGGGAAACAGGCCCCCCTACGAGCAGTACTTC. The full variable domain, completed using reference TRBV5-5 and TRBJ2-7, is DAGVTQSPTHLIKTRGQQVTLRCSPISGHKSVSWYQQVLGQGPQFIFQYYEKEERGRGNFPDRFSARQFPNYSSELNVNALLLGDSALYLCASSLWRGNRPPYEQYFGPGTRLTVT.

The chain has TRBV7-9 and TRBJ2-7; 7 nucleotides match TRBD2. In germline, CDR1 is SEHNR, CDR2 FQNEAQ (reference sequence). The CDR3 sequence is 16 residues long. V was pared by 3 bases and J by 1 base, with 9 bases of the junction left unmatched. CDR3 region: CASSLAASGESYEQYF. CDR3 bases: TGTGCCAGCAGCTTGGCGGCTAGCGGCGAGTCCTACGAGCAGTACTTC.

This sequence joins TRBV5-6 and TRBJ2-7; 10 bases map to TRBD2. The J segment lost 6 bases and the V segment lost 2 bases, leaving 8 bases of the junction unmatched. Germline CDR1 and CDR2: SGHDT and YYEEEE. The CDR3 covers 15 residues. The chain's CDR3 is CASSLAGGPEGEQYF. The CDR3 nucleotides read TGTGCCAGCAGCTTAGCGGGAGGGCCAGAAGGCGAGCAGTACTTC.

The V call is TRBV19, the J call TRBJ2-3; 9 bases agree with TRBD1. The CDR3 runs to 17 residues. V lost 5 bases, J lost 5 bases, and 14 bases stayed unmatched. Germline V gene sequence: CDR1 LNHDA, CDR2 SQIVND (reference sequence). CDR3 region: CASSVIRDRVSLDTQYF. For the CDR3, the DNA is TGTGCCAGTAGTGTGATCCGGGACAGGGTTAGTTTAGATACGCAGTATTTT.

CDR3 residues: CASTPGQAPTGELFF. CDR3 sequence (DNA): TGTGCCAGTACCCCGGGGCAGGCCCCCACCGGGGAGCTGTTTTTT. The chain uses TRBV19 and TRBJ2-2; the D call may be TRBD1 or TRBD2 (5 bases each). Germline V CDR1 and CDR2: LNHDA, SQIVND (reference sequence). CDR3 length: 15 amino acids. Trimming removed 7 bases from V and 4 bases from J, with 16 bases in between. Using reference TRBV19 and TRBJ2-2 for the parts outside the CDR3, the full variable domain is DGGITQSPKYLFRKEGQNVTLSCEQNLNHDAMYWYRQDPGQGLRLIYYSQIVNDFQKGDIAEGYSVSREKKESFPLTVTSAQKNPTAFYLCASTPGQAPTGELFFGEGSRLTVL.

The V and J genes are TRBV6-5 and TRBJ2-7; the D gene is possibly TRBD2 (6 bases). V was trimmed by 10 bases and J by 5 bases, leaving 24 bases between them. CDR1 is MNHEY and CDR2 is SVGAGI in the germline V gene. The CDR3 sequence is 15 residues long. The CDR3 is CATKLTSWRADEQYF. Here the CDR3 DNA reads TGTGCCACCAAGTTAACGTCCTGGAGGGCCGACGAGCAGTACTTC.

CDR3 loop: CASSPAGAKETQYF. The CDR3 DNA is TGTGCCAGCAGCCCCGCGGGGGCTAAAGAGACCCAGTACTTC. This chain uses TRBV9 with TRBJ2-5, with TRBD2 as a possible D gene (7 bases). Germline CDR1 is SGDLS and CDR2 is YYNGEE. V was trimmed by 4 bases and J by 3 bases, leaving 13 bases between them. The CDR3 consists of 14 residues.

J is TRBJ1-4 and V is TRBV30; possibly TRBD1 for D (5 bases). CDR3 size: 14 residues. From germline, CDR1 is GTSNPN and CDR2 SVGIG (reference sequence). Between the trimmed V and J ends, which lost 2 bases and 0 bases, there was a span of 7 bases. The CDR3 reads CAWSTQATNEKLFF. CDR3 nucleotide sequence: TGTGCCTGGAGTACACAGGCAACTAATGAAAAACTGTTTTTT.

V usage is TRBV13 and J usage is TRBJ2-7; no firm D call. Germline V gene data show CDR1 as PRHDT and CDR2 as FYEKMQ (reference sequence). V dropped 5 bases and J dropped 0 bases, with 11 bases sitting between them. The CDR3 has 14 amino acids. In DNA form, the CDR3 reads TGTGCCAGCAGCCCCCGAGCAAGCTCCTACGAGCAGTACTTC. It yields the protein CASSPRASSYEQYF. The whole variable domain, remainder taken from reference TRBV13 and TRBJ2-7, is AAGVIQSPRHLIKEKRETATLKCYPIPRHDTVYWYQQGPGQDPQFLISFYEKMQSDKGSIPDRFSAQQFSDYHSELNMSSLELGDSALYFCASSPRASSYEQYFGPGTRLTVT.

The rearrangement uses TRBV29-1 and TRBJ2-7; perhaps TRBD2 as D (6 bases). The CDR3 is 14 residues long. Germline CDR1 SQVTM, CDR2 ANQGSEA. V was trimmed by 4 bases and J by 1 base, leaving 14 bases between them. The CDR3 DNA is TGCAGCGTTGCTGGATGGAGGGATTCCTACGAGCAGTACTTC. Translation gives CSVAGWRDSYEQYF.

Worth noting for this clone: Within the sample, other DNA sequences also encode this same CDR3. The CDR3 nucleotides are TGCGCCAGCAGCCTGGGACTCCTCTCCTACGAGCAGTACTTC. Residues: CASSLGLLSYEQYF. The chain combines TRBV4-1 with TRBJ2-7, with a weak D call TRBD2 (6 bases). V lost 4 bases and J 0 bases, leaving 10 bases between the germline ends. CDR3 length: 14 amino acids. Germline CDR1 and CDR2: MGHRA and YSYEKL.

The chain is built from TRBV29-1 and TRBJ2-7; 8 bases are a match to TRBD1. The ends lost 0 bases at V and 3 bases at J; junction bases unmatched: 7. Per the germline V gene, CDR1 is SQVTM and CDR2 is ANQGSEA. This CDR3 is 15 amino acids long. CDR3 loop: CSVEDGSGGLYEQYF. As DNA, the CDR3 is TGCAGCGTTGAAGATGGGTCAGGGGGCCTCTACGAGCAGTACTTC.

This sequence joins TRBV27 and TRBJ1-5, with no clear D. The CDR3 sequence is 15 residues long. Trimming pared 2 bases from V and 4 bases from J, leaving 12 bases between. Germline V gives CDR1 MNHEY, CDR2 SMNVEV (reference sequence). The CDR3 region has the DNA TGTGCCAGCAGTTTAGTCTGGATGGGGAATCAGCCCCAGCATTTT. Translated, it gives CASSLVWMGNQPQHF.

This clone was seen a few times. The chain has TRBV19 and TRBJ2-2; 9 bases agree with TRBD1. The V gene end was trimmed by 6 bases and the J gene end by 2 bases; junction bases not matched to a gene: 7. Germline lookup yields CDR1 LNHDA and CDR2 SQIVND (reference sequence). The CDR3 sequence is 16 residues long. For the CDR3, the DNA is TGTGCCAGTAGAACTCCGGGACAGGGTAACACCGGGGAGCTGTTTTTT. It codes for CASRTPGQGNTGELFF.

The chain recombines TRBV14 with TRBJ2-1; 10 positions match TRBD2. The CDR3 runs 17 residues. V shed 0 bases and J 7 bases; nucleotides not matched to a gene: 9. The V gene's germline CDR1 is SGHDN and CDR2 FVKESK. The CDR3 coding sequence is TGTGCCAGCAGCCAAGATCAAGCGGGAGGGCCATGGAATGAGCAGTTCTTC. Translated: CASSQDQAGGPWNEQFF.

This chain connects TRBV5-4 to TRBJ2-7; 12 nucleotides line up with TRBD1. V shed 4 bases and J 6 bases; nucleotides not matched to a gene: 11. Germline CDR1 SGHNT, CDR2 YYREEE (reference sequence). The CDR3 has 16 residues. The CDR3 is CASSGGTGGQMSEQYF. CDR3 DNA: TGTGCCAGCAGCGGCGGGACAGGGGGCCAAATGTCCGAGCAGTACTTC.

The rearrangement links TRBV28 to TRBJ2-3, with D tentatively TRBD1 (6 bases). The V and J ends lost 6 bases and 2 bases respectively, with 15 bases between them. The CDR3 runs to 15 residues. Germline V lookup: CDR1 MDHEN, CDR2 SYDVKM. The chain's CDR3 is CASRPPTGFTDTQYF. The CDR3 DNA reads as TGTGCCAGCAGACCGCCGACAGGATTCACAGATACGCAGTATTTT.

The chain recombines TRBV4-1 with TRBJ2-1; the D gene is possibly TRBD1 (6 bases). CDR1 and CDR2 from the germline V gene are MGHRA and YSYEKL. The CDR3 has 19 amino acids. V lost 0 bases and J lost 5, with 23 bases in between. This chain's CDR3 is CASSQDGPWGPGKNNEQFF. The DNA for the CDR3 is TGCGCCAGCAGCCAAGATGGCCCCTGGGGGCCAGGTAAAAACAATGAGCAGTTCTTC.